These 17 T cell receptor beta chains were all obtained from the same sample, sequenced in a study of CD8 T cells in ankylosing spondylitis. Each CDR3 protein gets one entry after TCRdb re-called the 5' RACE reads with MiXCR. The top ten hold about 29% of the sample, which has 150,000 to 200,000 distinct CDR3 sequences, under 14% seen once. The sequencing sample was made of blood, either unsorted or a sorted T cell fraction (not recorded which). Receptor source: a male donor with ankylosing spondylitis or in good health (not recorded which).

The V and J genes are TRBV6-5 and TRBJ2-7; D possibly matches TRBD1 or TRBD2 (6 bases each). Germline CDR1 MNHEY, CDR2 SVGAGI. This CDR3 is 16 amino acids long. The V end lost 0 bases, the J end lost 0 bases, and 12 bases lay between the germline ends. This chain's CDR3 is CASSYSKGGSSYEQYF. In DNA form, the CDR3 reads TGTGCCAGCAGTTACTCAAAGGGGGGTTCCTCCTACGAGCAGTACTTC.

The J gene is TRBJ1-4, the V gene TRBV11-2, with D hard to call. The CDR3 covers 16 residues. The V end was cut by 1 base, the J end by 0 bases, with 9 bases between. In germline, CDR1 is SGHAT, CDR2 FQNNGV. The CDR3 sequence: CASSLVSHATNEKLFF. In DNA form, the CDR3 reads TGTGCCAGCAGCTTAGTGTCTCACGCAACTAATGAAAAACTGTTTTTT. Using reference TRBV11-2 and TRBJ1-4 for the parts outside the CDR3, the full variable domain is EAGVAQSPRYKIIEKRQSVAFWCNPISGHATLYWYQQILGQGPKLLIQFQNNGVVDDSQLPKDRFSAERLKGVDSTLKIQPAKLEDSAVYLCASSLVSHATNEKLFFGSGTQLSVL.

This clonotype showed up just a few times. The chain links TRBV7-9 to TRBJ1-2, with TRBD1 matching over 9 bases. Per germline, CDR1 SEHNR and CDR2 FQNEAQ (reference sequence). There are 15 residues in the CDR3. Trimming took 2 bases from V and 3 from J; bases not matched to a gene: 4. The CDR3 DNA reads as TGTGCCAGCAGCTTACCGACAGGGGGGGACTATGGCTACACCTTC. The encoded protein is CASSLPTGGDYGYTF.

This clonotype was counted between two and nine times. The J gene is TRBJ2-6, the V gene TRBV29-1; D remains ambiguous. Germline values: CDR1 SQVTM, CDR2 ANQGSEA. There are 12 residues in the CDR3. V was clipped by 4 bases and J by 0 bases, with 1 base between them. The CDR3 loop reads CSVASGANVLTF. CDR3 DNA: TGCAGCGTTGCCTCTGGGGCCAACGTCCTGACTTTC.

This clonotype was observed many times. V is TRBV5-1 and J is TRBJ2-3; either TRBD1 or TRBD2 may supply D (5 bases each). Germline V gives CDR1 SGHRS, CDR2 YFSETQ. This CDR3 region has 15 residues. The V gene lost 0 bases and the J gene lost 6 bases, with 14 bases spanning the gap. Written as DNA, the CDR3 is TGCGCCAGCAGCTTGGAGTCCGGGGCAGTGGATACGCAGTATTTT. Amino acids: CASSLESGAVDTQYF.

This clonotype was detected many times. Here the CDR3 DNA reads TGTGCCAGCAGCTTGGCCCCGGGAGCGGGAGTGCGTAATGAGCAGTTCTTC. Translating gives CASSLAPGAGVRNEQFF. The rearrangement uses TRBV5-5 and TRBJ2-1, with 8 bases lining up with TRBD2. CDR3 size: 17 residues. The germline V gene has CDR1 SGHKS and CDR2 YYEKEE (reference sequence). Trimming removed 0 bases from V and 7 bases from J; junction bases left unmatched: 12.

This clonotype was picked up many times. V gene TRBV24-1 combines with J gene TRBJ2-1; maybe TRBD1 (6 bases). Per germline, CDR1 KGHDR and CDR2 SFDVKD. This CDR3 has 16 residues. Deletions cut 4 bases from V and 3 bases from J, with 15 bases between. The CDR3 coding sequence is TGTGCCACCAGTGACCGGGTCAGGGGCCTCTACAATGAGCAGTTCTTC. Translating gives CATSDRVRGLYNEQFF.

This clonotype was found a few times. The chain is built from TRBV18 and TRBJ1-1; D unclear. The CDR3 sequence is 15 residues long. CDR1 and CDR2 from the germline V gene are KGHSH and LQKENI. V was cut by 2 bases and J by 5 bases, with 15 bases left in between. Here the CDR3 DNA reads TGTGCCAGCTCACCAAGAGACCGGCGGTGGACTGAAGCTTTCTTT. Its protein product is CASSPRDRRWTEAFF.

This clonotype was picked up a small number of times. The CDR3 is CASSGKTEYQETQYF. The CDR3 nucleotides read TGTGCCAGCAGCGGAAAGACAGAGTACCAAGAGACCCAGTACTTC. This chain links TRBV5-4 with TRBJ2-5, with TRBD1 as a possible D gene (5 bases). Trimming pared 4 bases from V and 0 bases from J, leaving 13 bases between. From germline, CDR1 is SGHNT and CDR2 YYREEE (reference sequence). This CDR3 has 15 amino acids.

This clonotype has ten or more counts. The rearrangement joins TRBV20-1 to TRBJ2-3, with TRBD2 as a possible D gene (7 bases). V was shortened by 5 bases and J by 2 bases, with 14 bases between the two germline ends. Germline V gives CDR1 DFQATT, CDR2 SNEGSKA (reference sequence). The CDR3 spans 14 residues. The CDR3 DNA sequence: TGCAGTGCTCCCTCGGGGGGCTACACAGATACGCAGTATTTT. It yields the protein CSAPSGGYTDTQYF.

The table lists this clonotype with many counts. The J gene is TRBJ2-3, the V gene TRBV4-3, with D possibly being TRBD2 (6 bases). The CDR3 loop spans 16 amino acids. V was shortened by 7 bases and J by 0 bases, with 17 bases between the two germline ends. CDR1 is LGHNA, CDR2 YSLEER, per germline. CDR3 sequence reads: CASTSSPSGSTDTQYF. The CDR3 DNA sequence: TGCGCCAGCACCTCAAGTCCCAGCGGGAGCACAGATACGCAGTATTTT.

This clonotype was seen at least ten times. This chain links TRBV7-6 with TRBJ2-3; D may be TRBD2 (7 bases). V was pared by 6 bases and J by 1 base, with 20 bases between. Germline V lookup: CDR1 SGHVS, CDR2 FNYEAQ. The CDR3 length is 17 residues. The CDR3 DNA reads as TGTGCCAGCAGTCCACTGGGTCGGGGGGCGCGCACAGATACGCAGTATTTT. Translation: CASSPLGRGARTDTQYF.

This clonotype was seen ten or more times. This chain uses TRBV5-1 with TRBJ2-7, with 8 bases identical to TRBD2. Germline V gene sequence: CDR1 SGHRS, CDR2 YFSETQ. With V trimmed by 0 bases and J by 5 bases, 10 bases remained unmatched. The CDR3 covers 16 residues. This chain's CDR3 is CASSLEGGTSSNEQYF. Here the CDR3 DNA reads TGCGCCAGCAGCTTGGAAGGAGGGACTAGTTCCAACGAGCAGTACTTC.

This clonotype was picked up a small number of times. A much bigger clone sits one base away, suggesting this may be a read error. The gene calls are TRBV27 and TRBJ2-3, with 7 bases lining up with TRBD1. The CDR3 spans 15 residues. Germline values: CDR1 MNHEY, CDR2 SMNVEV (reference sequence). The CDR3 DNA follows: TGTGCCTGCAGTTTCTACAGGGGTGGCACAGATACGCAGTATTTT. Amino acid sequence: CACSFYRGGTDTQYF.

This clonotype was recorded only once. This chain links TRBV18 with TRBJ2-5; 8 nucleotides agree with TRBD1. V was pared by 3 bases and J by 4 bases, with 4 bases of the junction left unmatched. The CDR3 contains 14 residues. From germline, CDR1 is KGHSH and CDR2 LQKENI. CDR3 residues: CASSPFDRGETQYF. DNA of the CDR3: TGTGCCAGCTCACCCTTCGACAGGGGAGAGACCCAGTACTTC.

This clonotype was picked up many times. The chain is built from TRBV7-6 and TRBJ2-7; maybe TRBD1 (5 bases). The CDR3 runs 15 residues. Per germline, CDR1 SGHVS and CDR2 FNYEAQ. Trimming took 1 base from V and 0 from J, leaving 10 bases between them. The DNA for the CDR3 is TGTGCCAGCAGCTTAGGGGAACAGGCCTCCTACGAGCAGTACTTC. Protein: CASSLGEQASYEQYF.

This clonotype has a count of ten or more. The rearrangement links TRBV27 to TRBJ1-5; 9 bases line up with TRBD1. CDR3 length: 14 residues. J was trimmed by 5 bases and V by 5 bases; bases with no gene match: 4. CDR1 and CDR2 from the germline V gene are MNHEY and SMNVEV (reference sequence). This CDR3 reads CASSIQGADQPQHF. Here the CDR3 DNA reads TGTGCCAGCAGTATACAGGGGGCTGATCAGCCCCAGCATTTT.